A single sample is the source of the 10 T cell receptor beta chains below, sequenced in a study of blood T cell repertoires in COVID-19. The data were produced by immunoSEQ multiplex PCR, yet TCRdb's version contains in-frame clones alone and is incomplete. Of about 490,000 clones in the sample, approximately 85% were seen once. Material for sequencing was peripheral blood. Receptors were obtained from a human donor in a cohort sampled during active COVID-19.

V is TRBV7-2 and J is TRBJ1-6, with D perhaps matching TRBD1 (6 bases). The CDR3 has 14 residues. Trimming stripped 5 bases from V and 10 bases from J, with 15 bases between. Germline V gene sequence: CDR1 SGHTA, CDR2 FQGNSA. This CDR3 reads CASSPTDRGSPLHF. CDR3 sequence (DNA): TGTGCCAGCAGCCCGACGGACAGAGGATCACCCCTCCACTTT.

The CDR3 bases are TGCGCCAGCAGCTTGAGGGCAGGGTCGTTAAGTAGCGGGGCCAACGTCCTGACTTTC. Protein: CASSLRAGSLSSGANVLTF. The chain is built from TRBV5-1 and TRBJ2-6; D is perhaps TRBD1 (5 bases). Trimming left V 1 base short and J 4 bases short, with 21 bases between. This CDR3 contains 19 residues. The germline V gene has CDR1 SGHRS and CDR2 YFSETQ.

CDR3 region: CASIISDWETQYF. The CDR3 region has the DNA TGTGCCAGCATAATCTCGGACTGGGAGACCCAGTACTTC. The V gene is TRBV2, the J gene TRBJ2-5; D is perhaps TRBD2 (5 bases). The CDR3 consists of 13 residues. The V end was cut by 7 bases, the J end by 5 bases, with 14 bases between. Looked up from germline, CDR1 is SNHLY and CDR2 is FYNNEI.

This clone was seen a few times. The chain is built from TRBV6-2 or TRBV6-3 and TRBJ1-5, with D tentatively TRBD1 (5 bases). The germline V gene encodes CDR1 MNHEY and CDR2 SVGEGT. The germline V and J ends were trimmed by 2 bases and 2 bases, with 10 bases remaining between them. CDR3 length: 15 residues. CDR3: CASSYVRGRNQPQHF. The DNA of the CDR3 is TGTGCCAGCAGTTACGTAAGGGGCCGCAATCAGCCCCAGCATTTT.

Points on this clone: Other DNA variants within this sample encode the same CDR3. The genes are TRBV6-5 and TRBJ1-4; D is undetermined. The V and J ends lost 6 bases and 5 bases respectively, with 13 bases between them. Germline lookup yields CDR1 MNHEY and CDR2 SVGAGI. CDR3 size: 14 residues. The CDR3 spells CASSPRGGNEKLFF. DNA for the CDR3: TGTGCCAGCAGCCCCCGGGGAGGGAATGAAAAACTGTTTTTT.

The J gene is TRBJ2-6, the V gene TRBV5-1, with D perhaps matching TRBD1 (5 bases). The V end was cut by 0 bases, the J end by 0 bases, with 10 bases between. The germline V gene has CDR1 SGHRS and CDR2 YFSETQ. CDR3 size: 17 residues. Here the CDR3 DNA reads TGCGCCAGCAGCTTGGCCAGGGTGGACTCTGGGGCCAACGTCCTGACTTTC. This sequence encodes CASSLARVDSGANVLTF.

V and J are TRBV7-3 and TRBJ2-3; maybe TRBD1 (6 bases). Trimming shortened V by 2 bases and J by 6 bases, and 12 bases separated the two germline ends. The CDR3 spans 14 residues. CDR1 is SGHTA, CDR2 FQGTGA, per germline. CDR3 protein: CASSLSPRGDTQYF. CDR3 DNA sequence: TGTGCCAGCAGCTTATCCCCAAGGGGGGATACGCAGTATTTT. Based on the CDR3 plus reference TRBV7-3 and TRBJ2-3, the full variable domain is GAGVSQTPSNKVTEKGKYVELRCDPISGHTALYWYRQSLGQGPEFLIYFQGTGAADDSGLPNDRFFAVRPEGSVSTLKIQRTERGDSAVYLCASSLSPRGDTQYFGPGTRLTVL.

The rearrangement uses TRBV5-1 and TRBJ2-7, with 9 bases that match TRBD1. The CDR3 loop spans 15 amino acids. J lost 5 bases, V lost 0 bases, and 6 bases had no gene match. Germline V CDR1 and CDR2: SGHRS, YFSETQ. CDR3: CASSLGGTGRHEQYF. CDR3 nucleotide sequence: TGCGCCAGCAGCTTGGGAGGGACAGGGAGGCACGAGCAGTACTTC.

V gene TRBV28 combines with J gene TRBJ2-7, with 7 bases fitting TRBD2. The J segment lost 2 bases and the V segment lost 6 bases, leaving 13 bases of the junction unmatched. The germline CDR1 and CDR2 sequences are MDHEN and SYDVKM. The CDR3 loop spans 16 amino acids. DNA for the CDR3: TGTGCCAGCAGCCTTTTACCGGCTAGCGGACCCTACGAGCAGTACTTC. This translates into CASSLLPASGPYEQYF. Variable domain in full (rest from reference TRBV28 and TRBJ2-7): DVKVTQSSRYLVKRTGEKVFLECVQDMDHENMFWYRQDPGLGLRLIYFSYDVKMKEKGDIPEGYSVSREKKERFSLILESASTNQTSMYLCASSLLPASGPYEQYFGPGTRLTVT.

In this sample, this clone turned up once. The chain has TRBV11-2 and TRBJ1-2; 9 nucleotides line up with TRBD1. This CDR3 spans 17 amino acids. V was pared by 4 bases and J by 6 bases, with 15 bases of the junction left unmatched. Germline CDR1 is SGHAT and CDR2 is FQNNGV. The CDR3 DNA reads as TGTGCCAGCAGCTCCACAGGGGGACAGGGTAAATGGAATGGCTACACCTTC. Protein product: CASSSTGGQGKWNGYTF.